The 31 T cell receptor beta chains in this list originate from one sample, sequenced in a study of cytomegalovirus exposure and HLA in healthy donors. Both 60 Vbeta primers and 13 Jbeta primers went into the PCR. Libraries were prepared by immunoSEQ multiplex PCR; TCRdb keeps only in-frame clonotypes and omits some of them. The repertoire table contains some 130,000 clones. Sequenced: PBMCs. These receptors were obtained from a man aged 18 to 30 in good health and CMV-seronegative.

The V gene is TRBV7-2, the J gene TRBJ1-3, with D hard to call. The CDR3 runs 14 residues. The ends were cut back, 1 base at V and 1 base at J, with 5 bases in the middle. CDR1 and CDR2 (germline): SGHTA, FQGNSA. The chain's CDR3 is CASSLEASGNTIYF. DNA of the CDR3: TGTGCCAGCAGCTTAGAAGCTTCTGGAAACACCATATATTTT.

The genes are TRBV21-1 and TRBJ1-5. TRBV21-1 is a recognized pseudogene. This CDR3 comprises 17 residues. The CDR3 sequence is CASSKARTRVGNQPQHF. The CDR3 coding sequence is TGTGCCAGCAGCAAAGCGCGTACGAGGGTTGGCAATCAGCCCCAGCATTTT.

The CDR3 nucleotides read TGTGCCAGCAGTTACAGCGGGGACCCTACAGGTTCACCCCTCCACTTT. This codes for CASSYSGDPTGSPLHF. The chain employs TRBV6-5 and TRBJ1-6, with TRBD1 as a possible D gene (5 bases). The germline V gene encodes CDR1 MNHEY and CDR2 SVGAGI. CDR3 size: 16 residues. V lost 2 bases and J 9 bases, leaving 17 bases between the germline ends.

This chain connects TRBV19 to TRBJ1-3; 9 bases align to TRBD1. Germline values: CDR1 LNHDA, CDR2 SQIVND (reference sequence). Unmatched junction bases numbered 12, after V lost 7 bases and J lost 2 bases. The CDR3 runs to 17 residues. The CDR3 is CASTLTLDRGTGNTIYF. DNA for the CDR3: TGTGCCAGTACCCTGACCCTGGACAGGGGTACTGGAAACACCATATATTTT.

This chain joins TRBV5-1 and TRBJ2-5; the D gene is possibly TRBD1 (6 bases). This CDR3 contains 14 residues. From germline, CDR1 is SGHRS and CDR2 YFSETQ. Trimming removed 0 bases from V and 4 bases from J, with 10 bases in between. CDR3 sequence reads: CASSLGQETETQYF. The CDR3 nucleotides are TGCGCCAGCAGCTTGGGACAGGAAACAGAGACCCAGTACTTC.

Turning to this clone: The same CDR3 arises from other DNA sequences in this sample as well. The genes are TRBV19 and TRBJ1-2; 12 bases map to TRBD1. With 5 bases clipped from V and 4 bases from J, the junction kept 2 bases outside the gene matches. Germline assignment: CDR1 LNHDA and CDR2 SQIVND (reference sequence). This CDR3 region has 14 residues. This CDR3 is CASSPGQGAYGYTF. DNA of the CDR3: TGTGCCAGTAGTCCGGGACAGGGGGCCTATGGCTACACCTTC.

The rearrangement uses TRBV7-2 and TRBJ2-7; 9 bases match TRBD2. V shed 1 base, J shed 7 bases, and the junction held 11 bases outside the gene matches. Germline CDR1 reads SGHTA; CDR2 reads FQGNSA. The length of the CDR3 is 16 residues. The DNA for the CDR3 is TGTGCCAGCAGCTTAGATGGCGGGAGGGCCCAGTGGGAGCAGTACTTC. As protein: CASSLDGGRAQWEQYF.

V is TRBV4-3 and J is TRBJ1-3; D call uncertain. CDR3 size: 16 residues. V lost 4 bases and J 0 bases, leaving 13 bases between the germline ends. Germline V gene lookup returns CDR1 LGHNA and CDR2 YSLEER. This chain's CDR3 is CASSPDPGISGNTIYF. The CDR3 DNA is TGCGCCAGCAGCCCAGATCCGGGGATCTCTGGAAACACCATATATTTT.

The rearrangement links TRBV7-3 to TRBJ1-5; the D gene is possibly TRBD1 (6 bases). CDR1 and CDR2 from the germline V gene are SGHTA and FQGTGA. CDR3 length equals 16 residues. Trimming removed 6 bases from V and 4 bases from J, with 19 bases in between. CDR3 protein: CASSYPGLQGNQPQHF. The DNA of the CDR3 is TGTGCCAGCAGTTACCCGGGGCTTCAGGGGAATCAGCCCCAGCATTTT.

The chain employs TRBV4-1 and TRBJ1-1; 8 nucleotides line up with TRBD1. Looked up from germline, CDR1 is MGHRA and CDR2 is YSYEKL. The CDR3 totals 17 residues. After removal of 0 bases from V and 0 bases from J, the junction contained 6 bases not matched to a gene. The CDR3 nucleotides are TGCGCCAGCAGCCAAGACCCTGGACAGGGTTTGAACACTGAAGCTTTCTTT. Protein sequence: CASSQDPGQGLNTEAFF.

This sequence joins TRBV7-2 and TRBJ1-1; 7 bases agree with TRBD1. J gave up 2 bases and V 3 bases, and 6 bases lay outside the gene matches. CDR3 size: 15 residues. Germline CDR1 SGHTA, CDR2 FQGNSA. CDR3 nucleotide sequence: TGTGCCAGCAGCTTCAGAGACAGGGCTAACACTGAAGCTTTCTTT. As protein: CASSFRDRANTEAFF.

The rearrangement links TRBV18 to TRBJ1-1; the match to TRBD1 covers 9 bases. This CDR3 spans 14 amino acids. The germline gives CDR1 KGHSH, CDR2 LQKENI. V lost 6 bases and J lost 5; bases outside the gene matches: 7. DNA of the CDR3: TGTGCCAGCTCCGCCCGGACAGGGGAAACTGAAGCTTTCTTT. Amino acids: CASSARTGETEAFF.

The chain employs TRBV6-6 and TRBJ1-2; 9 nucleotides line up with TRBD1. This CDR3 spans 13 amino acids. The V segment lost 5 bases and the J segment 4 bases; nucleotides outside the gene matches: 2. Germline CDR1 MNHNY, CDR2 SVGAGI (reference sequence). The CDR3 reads CASSPTGGYGYTF. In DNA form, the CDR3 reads TGTGCCAGCAGTCCGACAGGGGGCTATGGCTACACCTTC.

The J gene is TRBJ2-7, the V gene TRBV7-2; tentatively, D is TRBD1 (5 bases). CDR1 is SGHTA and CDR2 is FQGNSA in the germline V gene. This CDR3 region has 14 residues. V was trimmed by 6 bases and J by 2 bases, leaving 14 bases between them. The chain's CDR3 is CASSQGAGTYEQYF. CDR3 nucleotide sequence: TGTGCCAGCAGTCAGGGCGCAGGGACCTACGAGCAGTACTTC.

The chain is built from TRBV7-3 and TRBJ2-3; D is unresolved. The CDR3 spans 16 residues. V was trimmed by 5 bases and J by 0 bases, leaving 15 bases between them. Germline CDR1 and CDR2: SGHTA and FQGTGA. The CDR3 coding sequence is TGTGCCAGCAGCCGAACCGCGCTCCCAAGCACAGATACGCAGTATTTT. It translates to CASSRTALPSTDTQYF.

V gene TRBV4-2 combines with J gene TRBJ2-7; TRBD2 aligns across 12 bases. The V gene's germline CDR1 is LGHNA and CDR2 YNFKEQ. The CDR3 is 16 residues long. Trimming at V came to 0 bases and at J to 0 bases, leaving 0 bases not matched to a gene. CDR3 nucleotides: TGTGCCAGCAGCCAAGAGACTAGCGGGAGCTCCTACGAGCAGTACTTC. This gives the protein CASSQETSGSSYEQYF.

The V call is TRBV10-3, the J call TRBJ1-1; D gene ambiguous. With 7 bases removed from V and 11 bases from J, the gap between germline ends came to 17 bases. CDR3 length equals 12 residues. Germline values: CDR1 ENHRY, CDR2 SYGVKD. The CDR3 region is CAINSGGRAAFF. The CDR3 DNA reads TGTGCCATCAATTCGGGTGGCAGAGCGGCTTTCTTT.

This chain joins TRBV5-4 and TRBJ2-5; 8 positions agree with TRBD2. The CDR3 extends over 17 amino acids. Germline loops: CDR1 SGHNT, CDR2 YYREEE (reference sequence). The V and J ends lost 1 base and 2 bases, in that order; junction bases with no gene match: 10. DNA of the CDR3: TGTGCCAGCAGCTTGTCGATATCGGCGGGAGGACAAGAGACCCAGTACTTC. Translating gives CASSLSISAGGQETQYF.

The CDR3 spells CASSLSIAPSAKNTDTQYF. The CDR3 DNA reads TGTGCCAGCAGTTTATCGATTGCGCCTAGCGCAAAAAACACAGATACGCAGTATTTT. J is TRBJ2-3 and V is TRBV27; a possible D gene is TRBD2 (6 bases). CDR3 size: 19 residues. Trimming took off 0 bases at V and 2 bases at J, with 21 bases between the two ends. The germline gives CDR1 MNHEY, CDR2 SMNVEV (reference sequence).

This CDR3 is CATRGASGIQVQFF. CDR3 nucleotide sequence: TGTGCCACCAGGGGGGCTAGCGGGATACAGGTGCAGTTCTTC. The V and J genes are TRBV15 and TRBJ2-1; 9 bases agree with TRBD2. Germline lookup yields CDR1 LNHNV and CDR2 YYDKDF (reference sequence). Losses at the gene ends were 6 bases for V and 12 bases for J; bases not matched to a gene: 12. This CDR3 comprises 14 residues. The whole variable domain, remainder taken from reference TRBV15 and TRBJ2-1, is DAMVIQNPRYQVTQFGKPVTLSCSQTLNHNVMYWYQQKSSQAPKLLFHYYDKDFNNEADTPDNFQSRRPNTSFCFLDIRSPGLGDTAMYLCATRGASGIQVQFFGPGTRLTVL.

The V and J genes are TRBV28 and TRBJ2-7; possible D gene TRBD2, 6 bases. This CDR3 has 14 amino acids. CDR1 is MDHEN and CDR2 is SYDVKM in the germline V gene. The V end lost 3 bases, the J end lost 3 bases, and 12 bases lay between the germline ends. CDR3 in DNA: TGTGCCAGCAGTTTCCCAGCGGGCTTCTACGAGCAGTACTTC. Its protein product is CASSFPAGFYEQYF.

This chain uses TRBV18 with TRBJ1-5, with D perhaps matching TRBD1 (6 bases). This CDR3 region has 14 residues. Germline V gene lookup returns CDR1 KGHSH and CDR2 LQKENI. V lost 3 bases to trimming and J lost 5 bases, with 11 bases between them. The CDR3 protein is CASSPLTGDQPQHF. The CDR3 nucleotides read TGTGCCAGCTCACCCCTGACAGGCGATCAGCCCCAGCATTTT. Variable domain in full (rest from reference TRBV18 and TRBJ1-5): NAGVMQNPRHLVRRRGQEARLRCSPMKGHSHVYWYRQLPEEGLKFMVYLQKENIIDESGMPKERFSAEFPKEGPSILRIQQVVRGDSAAYFCASSPLTGDQPQHFGDGTRLSIL.

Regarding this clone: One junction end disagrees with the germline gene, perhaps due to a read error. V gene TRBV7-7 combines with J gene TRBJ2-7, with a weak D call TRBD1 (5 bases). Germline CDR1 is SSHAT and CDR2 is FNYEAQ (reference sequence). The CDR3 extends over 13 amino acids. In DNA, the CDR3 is TGTGCTAGCAGCTTAGCTACAGGCTCCGAGCAGTACTTC. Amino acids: CASSLATGSEQYF.

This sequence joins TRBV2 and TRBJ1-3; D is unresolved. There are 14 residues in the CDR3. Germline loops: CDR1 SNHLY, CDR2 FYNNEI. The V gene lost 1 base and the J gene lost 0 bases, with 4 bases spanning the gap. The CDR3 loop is CASSEVSSGNTIYF. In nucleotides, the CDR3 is TGTGCCAGCAGTGAAGTTAGCTCTGGAAACACCATATATTTT.

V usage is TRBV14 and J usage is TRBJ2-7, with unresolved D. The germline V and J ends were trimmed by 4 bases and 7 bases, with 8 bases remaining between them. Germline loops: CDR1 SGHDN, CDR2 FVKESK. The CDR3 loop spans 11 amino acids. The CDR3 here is CASSRHLEQYF. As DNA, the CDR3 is TGTGCCAGCAGCCGGCACCTGGAGCAGTACTTC.

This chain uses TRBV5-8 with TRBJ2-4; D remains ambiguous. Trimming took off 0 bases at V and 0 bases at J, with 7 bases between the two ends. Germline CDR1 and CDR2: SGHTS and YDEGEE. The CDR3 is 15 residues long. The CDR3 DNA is TGTGCCAGCAGCTTGGCTCTATTAGCCAAAAACATTCAGTACTTC. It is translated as CASSLALLAKNIQYF.

This CDR3 reads CASSFGMEAFF. CDR3 in DNA: TGTGCCAGCAGCTTTGGTATGGAGGCTTTCTTT. The chain is built from TRBV5-4 and TRBJ1-1; D unclear. Germline lookup yields CDR1 SGHNT and CDR2 YYREEE (reference sequence). This CDR3 spans 11 amino acids. Trimming took off 2 bases at V and 11 bases at J, with 10 bases between the two ends.

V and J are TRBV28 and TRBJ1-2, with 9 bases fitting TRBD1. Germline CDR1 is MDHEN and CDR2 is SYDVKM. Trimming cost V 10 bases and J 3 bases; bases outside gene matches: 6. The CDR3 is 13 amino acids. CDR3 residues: CATRDRDDYGYTF. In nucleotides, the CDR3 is TGTGCCACCCGGGACAGGGACGACTATGGCTACACCTTC.

CDR3 in DNA: TGTGCCAGCCTGTGTGGGGGGGGGTGGACAGTGTGCGACACTGAAGCTTTCTTT. Its protein is CASLCGGGWTVCDTEAFF. The chain links TRBV11-3 to TRBJ1-1; a possible D gene is TRBD1 (6 bases). V lost 8 bases to trimming and J lost 3 bases, with 28 bases between them. The length of the CDR3 is 18 residues. The germline CDR1 and CDR2 sequences are SGHNT and YENEEA.

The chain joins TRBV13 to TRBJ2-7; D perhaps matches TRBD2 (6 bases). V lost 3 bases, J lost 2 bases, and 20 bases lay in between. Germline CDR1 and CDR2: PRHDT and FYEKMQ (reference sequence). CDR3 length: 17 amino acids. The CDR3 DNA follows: TGTGCCAGCAGCTTTTGGGACTCGCCGACCGTAACCTACGAGCAGTACTTC. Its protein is CASSFWDSPTVTYEQYF.

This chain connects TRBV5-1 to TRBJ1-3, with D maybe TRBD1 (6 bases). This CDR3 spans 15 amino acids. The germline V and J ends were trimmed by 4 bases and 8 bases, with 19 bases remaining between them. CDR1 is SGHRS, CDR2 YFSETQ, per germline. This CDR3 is CASSTSGTRGDTIYF. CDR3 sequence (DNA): TGCGCCAGCAGCACGTCCGGGACACGGGGGGACACCATATATTTT.